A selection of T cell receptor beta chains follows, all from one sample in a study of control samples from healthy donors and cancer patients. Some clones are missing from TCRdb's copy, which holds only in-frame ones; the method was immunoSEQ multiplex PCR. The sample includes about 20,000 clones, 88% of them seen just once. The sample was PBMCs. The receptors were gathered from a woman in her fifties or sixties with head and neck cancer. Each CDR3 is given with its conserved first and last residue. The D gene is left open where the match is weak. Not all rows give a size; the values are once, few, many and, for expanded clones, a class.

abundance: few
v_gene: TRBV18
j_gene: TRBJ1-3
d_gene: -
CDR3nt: TGTGCCAGCTCCCCAGACGGCAACACCATATATTTT
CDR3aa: CASSPDGNTIYF

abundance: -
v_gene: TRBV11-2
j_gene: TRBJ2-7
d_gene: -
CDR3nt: TGTGCCAGCACCCTCTTAGACAGGGAGGTGGAGTACGAGCAGTACTTC
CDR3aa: CASTLLDREVEYEQYF

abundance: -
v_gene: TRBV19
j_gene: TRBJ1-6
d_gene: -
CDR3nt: TGTGCCAGTGCCGCTTCCGGGAGTCTTAATTCACCCCTCCACTTT
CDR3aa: CASAASGSLNSPLHF

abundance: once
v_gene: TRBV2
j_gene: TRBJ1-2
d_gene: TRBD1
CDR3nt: TGTGCCAGTGGCAGGACAGGGAGGCTTGGCTACACCTTC
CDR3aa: CASGRTGRLGYTF

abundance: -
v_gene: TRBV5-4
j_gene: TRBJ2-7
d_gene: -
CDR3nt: TGTGCCAGCAGCTTTTACAAGAGCTCCTACGAGCAGTACTTC
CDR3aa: CASSFYKSSYEQYF

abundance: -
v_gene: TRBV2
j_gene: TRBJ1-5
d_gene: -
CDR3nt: TGTGCCAGCAGTGAAGCGTCGGGCCAAGATCAGCCCCAGCATTTT
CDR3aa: CASSEASGQDQPQHF

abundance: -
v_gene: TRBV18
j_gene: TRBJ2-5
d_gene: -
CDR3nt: TGTGCCAGCTCACCAGATCGAATTCCCCTAGGGACCCAGTACTTC
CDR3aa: CASSPDRIPLGTQYF

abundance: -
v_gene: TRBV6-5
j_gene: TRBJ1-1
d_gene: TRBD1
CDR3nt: TGTGCCAGCAGCTTTTGGGACAGGACGAACACTGAAGCTTTCTTT
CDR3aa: CASSFWDRTNTEAFF

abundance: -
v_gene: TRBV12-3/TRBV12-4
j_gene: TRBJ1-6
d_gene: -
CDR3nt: TGTGCCAGCAAGCCGGGATTCAATTCACCCCTCCACTTT
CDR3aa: CASKPGFNSPLHF

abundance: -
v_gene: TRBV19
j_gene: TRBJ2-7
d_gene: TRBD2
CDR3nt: TGTGCCAGTAGTATATTGAGGGCTAGCGGGGACCACGAGCAGTACTTC
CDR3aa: CASSILRASGDHEQYF

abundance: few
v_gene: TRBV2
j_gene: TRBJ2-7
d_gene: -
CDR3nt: TGTGCCAGCAGAACATTAAACGAGCCCGAGCAGTACTTC
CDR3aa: CASRTLNEPEQYF

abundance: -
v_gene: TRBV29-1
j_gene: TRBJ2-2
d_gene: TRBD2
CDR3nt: TGCAGCGTTTTGGGACTAGCGGGAGGGCCGAACACCGGGGAGCTGTTTTTT
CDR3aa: CSVLGLAGGPNTGELFF

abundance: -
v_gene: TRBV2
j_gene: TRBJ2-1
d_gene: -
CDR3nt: TGTGCCAGCAGTGGGGCCGGTTGGCGCGATGAGCAGTTCTTC
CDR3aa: CASSGAGWRDEQFF

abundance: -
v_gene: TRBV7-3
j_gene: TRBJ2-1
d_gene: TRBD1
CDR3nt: TGTGCCAGCAGCTTATGGGAGACAGGGTCTTACAATGAGCAGTTCTTC
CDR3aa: CASSLWETGSYNEQFF

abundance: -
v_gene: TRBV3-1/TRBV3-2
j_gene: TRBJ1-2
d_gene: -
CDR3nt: TGTGCCAGCAGCCCGGACAGCTCCTATGGCTACACCTTC
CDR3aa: CASSPDSSYGYTF

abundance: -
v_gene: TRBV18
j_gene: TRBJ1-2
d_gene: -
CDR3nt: TGTGCCAGCTCACCACCGGCAGGCCTTGGCTACACCTTC
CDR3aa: CASSPPAGLGYTF

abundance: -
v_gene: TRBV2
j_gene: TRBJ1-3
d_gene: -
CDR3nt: TGTGCCAGCAGTGAAATCGCGGGGGCCTCTGGAAACACCATATATTTT
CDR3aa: CASSEIAGASGNTIYF

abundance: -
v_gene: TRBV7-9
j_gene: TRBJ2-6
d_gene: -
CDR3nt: TGTGCCAGCAGCTTATATCCGTCTGGGGCCAACGTCCTGACTTTC
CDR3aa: CASSLYPSGANVLTF

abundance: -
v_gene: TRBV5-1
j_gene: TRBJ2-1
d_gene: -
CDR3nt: TGCGCCAGCAGCTTGGCCCCACGGGGAGAACTAGATGGGAATGAGCAGTTCTTC
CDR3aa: CASSLAPRGELDGNEQFF

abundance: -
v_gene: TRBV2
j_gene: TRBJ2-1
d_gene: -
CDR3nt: TGTGCCAGCAGTGGAGACAGCAATGAGCAGTTCTTC
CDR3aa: CASSGDSNEQFF

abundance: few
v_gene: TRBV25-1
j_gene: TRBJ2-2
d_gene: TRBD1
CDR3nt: TGTGCCAGCAGACCAGGGGGGAACACCGGGGAGCTGTTTTTT
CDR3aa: CASRPGGNTGELFF

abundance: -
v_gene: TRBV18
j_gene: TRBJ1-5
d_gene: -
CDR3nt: TGTGCCAGCTCACCGACAGCATATAGCAATCAGCCCCAGCATTTT
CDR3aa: CASSPTAYSNQPQHF

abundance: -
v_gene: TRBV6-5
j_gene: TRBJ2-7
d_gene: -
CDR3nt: TGTGCCAGCAGTACCACAGATCACTACGAGCAGTACTTC
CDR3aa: CASSTTDHYEQYF

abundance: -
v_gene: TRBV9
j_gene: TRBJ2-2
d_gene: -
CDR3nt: TGTGCCAGCAGCGCTTGGGATATTACGAACACCGGGGAGCTGTTTTTT
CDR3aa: CASSAWDITNTGELFF

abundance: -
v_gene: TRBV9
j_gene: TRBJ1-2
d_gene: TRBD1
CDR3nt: TGTGCCAGCAGCGCTCGACAGGGCGGTTACACCTTC
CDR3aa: CASSARQGGYTF

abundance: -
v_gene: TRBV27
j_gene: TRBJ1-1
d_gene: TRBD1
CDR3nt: TGTGCCAGCCGCCTCTCGACAGGGGGGAACACTGAAGCTTTCTTT
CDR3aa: CASRLSTGGNTEAFF

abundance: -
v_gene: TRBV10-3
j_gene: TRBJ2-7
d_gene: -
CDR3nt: TGTGCCATCAGTGAGACACCAGGGCCCTACGAGCAGTACTTC
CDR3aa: CAISETPGPYEQYF

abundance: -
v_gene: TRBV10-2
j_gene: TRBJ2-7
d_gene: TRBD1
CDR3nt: TGCGCCAGCACCTTCGGGCAGGGGGATTACGAGCAGTACTTC
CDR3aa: CASTFGQGDYEQYF

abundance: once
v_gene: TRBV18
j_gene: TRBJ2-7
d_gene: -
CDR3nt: TGTGCCAGCTCACCAAGGCAGAAATCCTACGAGCAGTACTTC
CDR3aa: CASSPRQKSYEQYF

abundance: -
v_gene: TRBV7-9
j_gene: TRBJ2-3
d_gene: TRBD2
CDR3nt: TGTGCCAGCAGCCCGACTAGCGGGGGAAGCACAGATACGCAGTATTTT
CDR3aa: CASSPTSGGSTDTQYF

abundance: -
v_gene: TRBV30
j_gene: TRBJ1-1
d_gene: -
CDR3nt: TGTGCCTGGAGGGGAAACGGAAACACTGAAGCTTTCTTT
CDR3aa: CAWRGNGNTEAFF

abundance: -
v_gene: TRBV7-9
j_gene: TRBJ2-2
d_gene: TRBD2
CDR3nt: TGTGCCAGCAGCTCCCCTAGCGGGAGACCGAACACCGGGGAGCTGTTTTTT
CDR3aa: CASSSPSGRPNTGELFF

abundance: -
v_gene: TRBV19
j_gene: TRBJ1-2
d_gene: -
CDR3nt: TGTGCCAGTACTGAAGGAGGGGGGACTAACTATGGCTACACCTTC
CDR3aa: CASTEGGGTNYGYTF

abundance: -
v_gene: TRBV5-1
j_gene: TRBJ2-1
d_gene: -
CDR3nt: TGCGCCAGCAGCTTGGGGACAAGCAATGAGCAGTTCTTC
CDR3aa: CASSLGTSNEQFF

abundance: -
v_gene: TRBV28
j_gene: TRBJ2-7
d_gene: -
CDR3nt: TGTGCCAGCAGTTTAAAGGGGAGCGGCGAGCAGTACTTC
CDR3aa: CASSLKGSGEQYF

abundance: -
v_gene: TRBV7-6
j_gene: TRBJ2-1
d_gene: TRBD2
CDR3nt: TGTGCCAGCAGCTTAGCGGGGACTAGCGATTACAATGAGCAGTTCTTC
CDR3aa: CASSLAGTSDYNEQFF

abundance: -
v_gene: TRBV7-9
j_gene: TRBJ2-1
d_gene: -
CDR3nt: TGTGCCAGCAGCTCGACCGCAGGGAGCAATGAGCAGTTCTTC
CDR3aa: CASSSTAGSNEQFF

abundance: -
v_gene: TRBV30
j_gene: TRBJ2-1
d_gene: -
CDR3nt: TGTGCCTGGAGTTCACGGGTCAATGAGCAGTTCTTC
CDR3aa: CAWSSRVNEQFF

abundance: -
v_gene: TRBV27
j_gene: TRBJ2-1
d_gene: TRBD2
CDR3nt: TGTGCCAGCAGCTCCGGACAGGGCTGGACTAGCGGGAAGAATGAGCAGTTCTTC
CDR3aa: CASSSGQGWTSGKNEQFF

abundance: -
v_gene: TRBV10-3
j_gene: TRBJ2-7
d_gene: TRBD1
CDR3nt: TGTGCCATCGGACCTGCCGGACAGGGTATCTACGAGCAGTACTTC
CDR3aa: CAIGPAGQGIYEQYF

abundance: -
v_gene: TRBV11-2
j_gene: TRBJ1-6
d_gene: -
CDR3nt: TGTGCCAGCAGCTTTCGACCCAGTGATTCACCCCTCCACTTT
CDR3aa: CASSFRPSDSPLHF

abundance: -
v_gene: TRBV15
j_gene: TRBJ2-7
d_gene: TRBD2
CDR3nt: TGTGCCACCAGCAGCCCCATCAGGGGACTAGCGGGAGGGTTGGATTACGAGCAGTACTTC
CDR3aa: CATSSPIRGLAGGLDYEQYF

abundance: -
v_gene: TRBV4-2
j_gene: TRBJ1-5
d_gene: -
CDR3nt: TGTGCCAGCAGCCAAGAATTAACCGGGGGCGGGGGCAATCAGCCCCAGCATTTT
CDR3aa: CASSQELTGGGGNQPQHF

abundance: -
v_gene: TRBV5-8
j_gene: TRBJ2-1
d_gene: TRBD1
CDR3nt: TGTGCCAGCGCTACAAGGGGACAGGGATTAGGAATGAGAGCCAGGCAGTTCTTC
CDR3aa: CASATRGQGLGMRARQFF

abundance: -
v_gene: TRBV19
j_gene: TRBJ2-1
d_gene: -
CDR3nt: TGTGCCAGTAGTTTACGACCTAGCGTCGGGAACAATGAGCAGTTCTTC
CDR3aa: CASSLRPSVGNNEQFF

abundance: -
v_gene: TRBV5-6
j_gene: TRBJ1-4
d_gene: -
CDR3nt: TGTGCCAGCAGCTTGAGAAGGAACAGCCATGAAAAACTGTTCTTT
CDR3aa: CASSLRRNSHEKLFF

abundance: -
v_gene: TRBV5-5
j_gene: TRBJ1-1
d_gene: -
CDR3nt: TGTGCCAGCAGCCAAGGCCGTTGGACTGAAGCTTTCTTT
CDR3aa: CASSQGRWTEAFF

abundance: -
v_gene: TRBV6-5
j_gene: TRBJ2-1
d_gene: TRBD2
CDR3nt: TGTGCCAGCAGTTACTCCGGCGGGAGCTCCTACAATGAGCAGTTCTTC
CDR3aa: CASSYSGGSSYNEQFF